This T cell receptor (beta chain) was captured in a study of blood T cell repertoires in COVID-19. Assay: immunoSEQ multiplex PCR; the TCRdb copy retains only in-frame clones and omits some. Of a few hundred thousand clones listed, 90% are singletons. CDR1 is MNHEY, CDR2 SMNVEV, per germline (reference sequence). The CDR3 covers 13 residues. The V end was cut by 2 bases, the J end by 4 bases, with 6 bases between. Assignments of participants to cohorts depended upon their own reported clinical history. V usage is TRBV27 and J usage is TRBJ1-5; D unresolved. The sample was PBMCs or T cells enriched from blood (not recorded which). This TCR derives from a man aged 18 to 30 who had recovered from COVID-19. CDR3 region: CASSLGENQPQHF. DNA for the CDR3: TGTGCCAGCAGTTTAGGAGAGAATCAGCCCCAGCATTTT.